One TCR beta chain is described in this entry. It lacks a known antigen. No per-base quality is available; no much larger clone lies one base away. The data belong to a study of Graves' ophthalmopathy and Graves' hyperthyroidism listed by TCRdb under 2018. About the full investigation: Peripheral blood was collected at initial diagnosis, prior to any treatment. To tell Graves' ophthalmopathy apart from Graves' hyperthyroidism, and to predict which patients would progress to ophthalmopathy, the study relied on TCR beta repertoire signatures. In total, approximately 140 blood samples were TCR-sequenced: under 45 ophthalmopathy, around 75 hyperthyroidism and roughly 17 hyperthyroidism-to-ophthalmopathy patients. After sampling, hyperthyroidism patients received methimazole starting at 30 mg daily, and ophthalmopathy patients received high-dose intravenous methylprednisolone. The 85 to 100 discovery patients were divided at random into training and test sets in a 7:3 ratio. To explore V-J signatures that distinguish ophthalmopathy from hyperthyroidism, a discovery set of about a hundred patients was enrolled, made up of more than 40 with ophthalmopathy and fewer than 60 with stable hyperthyroidism. In roughly six hyperthyroidism patients, the T-cell repertoires found in thyroid tissue were compared with those found in blood. The independent validation cohort included approximately 19 hyperthyroidism patients plus 17 patients who later progressed from hyperthyroidism to ophthalmopathy.

Stable hyperthyroidism was defined as no progression to ophthalmopathy within 18 months of follow-up. Patients with hyperthyroidism were aged 18 to 65 years, had been newly diagnosed, and had a disease duration of less than 2 months. Patients with other autoimmune diseases, uncontrolled infections, pregnancy or lactation were excluded from the study. Clinical symptoms, serum thyroxine, TRAb, thyroid ultrasound and orbital computed tomography were used for diagnosis. PBMCs were isolated from approximately 10 ml of fresh peripheral blood by Ficoll-Paque density gradient centrifugation. Total RNA was extracted using Trizol reagent, and RNA quality was checked on an Agilent 2100 Bioanalyzer. CDR1 SEHNR and CDR2 FQNEAQ were looked up in the germline V gene (reference sequence). The CDR3 covers 17 residues, taking in both the cysteine and the phenylalanine. Of all the DNA, just the CDR3 is kept, 51 bases in frame from base 1. Relative to germline, V is 5 bases shorter and J is 0 bases shorter, with 17 bases between their ends.

For repertoire sequencing, the TCR beta CDR3 regions were amplified from RNA transcripts. The first round was an RT-PCR using HTBI primers with the Qiagen OneStep RT-PCR kit, and this first round was followed by a second-round multiplex PCR, then size selection and purification. Libraries were sequenced on an Illumina HiSeq2000 using paired-end 100 bp reads. As for the authors' bioinformatics: SOAPnuke was used for read processing, and reads with adapters, uncalled bases, a mean Phred below 15, or no exact constant-primer or identifier match were discarded. COPE v1.2.5 was used to merge the high-quality paired reads. Unique nucleotide sequences were defined as clonotypes and aligned to IMGT TRB V, D and J references using MiTCR v1.1. The analysis was limited to V-J combinations with a frequency above 0.0001, which together covered 98% to 99.2% of repertoires. For each V-J combination, a TCR clonal expansion and chaos score was defined as F50 clonal expansion divided by the chaos observed in the TCRdist matrix. Welch's t-statistics and random forest were used to narrow the features down to 13 V-J combinations, which were then fed into a naive Bayes classifier. The similarity between thyroid and blood repertoires was quantified using the Morisita-Horn index. Using fastp trimming at Q25 and MiXCR clonotype assembly, TCRdb reanalyzed the public sequencing data and kept in-frame beta chains. Rows are unified per CDR3 protein, each entry keeping the most common DNA and genes. TCRdb, not the authors, supplied the V and J calls. Across this sample there are more than 300,000 distinct CDR3 sequences, with 15% seen only once. The ten most abundant clones make up approximately 7% of the sample.

Study-level results and caveats: In validation, the model predicted ophthalmopathy progression with more than 70% sensitivity and approximately 78% specificity; fewer than 15 predicted patients were CT-confirmed with GO in a median of 6.5 months. In cross-validation, the 13-signature model distinguished ophthalmopathy from stable hyperthyroidism with more than 85% sensitivity and around 81% specificity, while in the test set the corresponding values were roughly 80% and 75%. No statistical method was used to set the sample size in advance, and the investigators knew which group each participant was assigned to. Most expanded thyroid clonotypes with a frequency above 0.001 also appeared in blood, which suggests that blood repertoires may reflect the immune response in the thyroid.

The source of this sequence is a woman between 18 and 30 years old with stable Graves' hyperthyroidism. Donor details come from another sample of the same person, matched by shared clones. Material: peripheral blood. Rearrangement joined TRBV7-9 to TRBJ2-4; the D assignment is uncertain and may be TRBD1 or TRBD2, with 7 bases supporting each. The CDR3 corresponds to CASSTYRGGIAKNIQYF. The DNA sequence reads TGTGCCAGCAGCACCTACAGGGGAGGGATAGCCAAAAACATTCAGTACTTC.